Included here is one T cell receptor beta chain sequence, with context. Its antigen is not identified. There were TCR beta CDR3 regions amplified from RNA transcripts. A first-round RT-PCR of the TCR CDR3 used the HTBI primer set. TCRdb used MiXCR to reprocess the multiplex PCR reads, holding one entry per CDR3 protein. The sample carries roughly 700,000 distinct CDR3 sequences, around 40% recorded once. This record comes from a study of T cells in Graves' hyperthyroidism and ophthalmopathy. Whole-study results and caveats: Blood also held most thyroid clonotypes expanded beyond 0.001.

With 0 bases clipped from V and 3 bases from J, the junction kept 3 bases outside the gene matches. Germline assignment: CDR1 MNHEY and CDR2 SVGAGI. The CDR3 length is 17 residues. The material sequenced was blood. J is TRBJ2-6 and V is TRBV6-5; the match to TRBD1 covers 9 bases. The source of this sequence is a woman between 35 and 50 years old with Graves' hyperthyroidism. This CDR3 is CASSYSGTGNGANVLTF. CDR3 nucleotides: TGTGCCAGCAGTTACTCCGGGACAGGGAATGGGGCCAACGTCCTGACTTTC.